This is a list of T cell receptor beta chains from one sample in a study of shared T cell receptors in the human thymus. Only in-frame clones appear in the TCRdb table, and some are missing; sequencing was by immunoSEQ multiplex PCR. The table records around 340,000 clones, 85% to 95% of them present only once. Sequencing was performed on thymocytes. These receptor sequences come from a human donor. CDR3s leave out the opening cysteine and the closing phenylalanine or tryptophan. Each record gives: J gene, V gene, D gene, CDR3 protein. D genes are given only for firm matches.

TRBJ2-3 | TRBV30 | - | AWTRGDTDTQY
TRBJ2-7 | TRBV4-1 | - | ASSQGGSYEQY
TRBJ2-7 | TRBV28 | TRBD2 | ASSIGLADEQY
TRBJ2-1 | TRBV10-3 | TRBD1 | AISGYRTGSYNEQF
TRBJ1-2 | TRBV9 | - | ASSVEAAGADYGYT
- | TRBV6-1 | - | ASDSRGGTYEQY
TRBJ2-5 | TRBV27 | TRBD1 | ASSLTRWTPGQGAGETQY
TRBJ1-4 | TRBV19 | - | ASSPVLRTWNEKLF
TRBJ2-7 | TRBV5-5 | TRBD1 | ASSWTGSTYPSFCEQY
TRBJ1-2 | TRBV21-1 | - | ASSKVRRGYT
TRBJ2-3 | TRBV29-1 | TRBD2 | RVGLAGINYTDTQY
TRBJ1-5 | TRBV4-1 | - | ASSQDGDLKNQPQH
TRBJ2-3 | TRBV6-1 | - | ASSEISPKMNTDTQY
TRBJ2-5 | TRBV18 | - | ASSPRFGGEETQY
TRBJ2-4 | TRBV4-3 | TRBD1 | ASSHRTGWEAKNIQY
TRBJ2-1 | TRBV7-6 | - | ASSLTGAYNEQF
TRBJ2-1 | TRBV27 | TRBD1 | ASSLRGQGAGEQF
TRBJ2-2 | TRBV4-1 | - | ASSLTRNTGELF
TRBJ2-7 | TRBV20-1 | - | SALGVHEQY
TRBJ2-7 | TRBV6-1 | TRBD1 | ASSETWDRRAYEQY
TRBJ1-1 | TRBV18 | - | ASSHPPGGGYTEAF
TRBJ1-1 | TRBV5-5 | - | ASSLVLSGRAF
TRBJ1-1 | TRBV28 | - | ASRNRVMNTEAF
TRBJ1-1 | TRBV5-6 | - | ASSLGGRAGEAF
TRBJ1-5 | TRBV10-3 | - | AISEHYSRGPGSNQPQH
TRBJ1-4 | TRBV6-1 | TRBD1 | ASSATGEEEKLF
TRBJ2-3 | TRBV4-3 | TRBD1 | ASRQDTGGRDTQY
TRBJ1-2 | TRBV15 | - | ATSRDRAGLYGYT
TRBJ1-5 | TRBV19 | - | ASNNGPGAQH
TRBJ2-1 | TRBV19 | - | ASSKGPTGGRYNEQF
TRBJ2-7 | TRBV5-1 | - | ASSSTSGGPGWYEQY
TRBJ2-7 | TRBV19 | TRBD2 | ASSIVGSGRARRAYEQY
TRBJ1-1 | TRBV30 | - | ACRHPNTEAF
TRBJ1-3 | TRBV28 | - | ASSLLSQGSGNTIY
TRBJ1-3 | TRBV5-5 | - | ASSDRVRGSGNTIY
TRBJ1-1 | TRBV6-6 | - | ASTPPGHLPPPEAF
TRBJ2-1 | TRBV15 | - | ATSRVWLVPPF
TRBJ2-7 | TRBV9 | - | ASSVDPGRYEQY
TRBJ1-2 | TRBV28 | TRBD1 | ASSSDRVGYGYT